What follows are 26 T cell receptor beta chains derived from one specimen sequenced in a study of post-analysis software for immune sequencing data. General observations from the study: Four or five TRBV segments (TRBV5-6, TRBV5-1 and TRBV20-1 among them) occurred more frequently in patients than in controls.

Their antigens are not known. The library was made from cDNA and included unique molecular identifiers. A single record per CDR3 protein comes from TCRdb applying MiXCR to the PCR reads. The data hold some 190,000 distinct CDR3 sequences, with 25% to 35% observed a single time. Sequencing used blood. Receptor source: a girl aged 2-17 years with multiple sclerosis.

This clonotype was found many times. DNA for the CDR3: TGTGCCAGCATACGGTACAATGAGCAGTTCTTC. Residues: CASIRYNEQFF. This chain connects TRBV27 to TRBJ2-1; no definite D call. CDR1 and CDR2 from the germline V gene are MNHEY and SMNVEV (reference sequence). With 7 bases removed from V and 4 bases from J, the gap between germline ends came to 5 bases. The CDR3 is 11 residues long.

Ten or more counts support this clonotype. The rearrangement uses TRBV3-1 and TRBJ2-1; 8 bases match TRBD2. CDR3 length: 15 amino acids. The V and J ends lost 6 bases and 4 bases, in that order; junction bases with no gene match: 8. In germline, CDR1 is LGHDT, CDR2 YNNKEL (reference sequence). This chain's CDR3 is CASRQGAGVYNEQFF. The CDR3 region has the DNA TGTGCCAGCAGGCAGGGAGCGGGGGTTTACAATGAGCAGTTCTTC.

About this clonotype itself: This may stem from a read error, because a much larger clone lies one nucleotide away. This rearrangement joins TRBV20-1 to TRBJ1-2, with a tentative D call TRBD1 (5 bases). The CDR3 has 15 amino acids. Per germline, CDR1 DFQATT and CDR2 SNEGSKA (reference sequence). CDR3 loop: CSARGTGLNISGDTF. CDR3 bases: TGCAGTGCTAGGGGTACGGGACTGAATATTTCTGGCGACACCTTC.

Comments on this clonotype: A much larger clone lies a single base off, so this may be a read error. The chain recombines TRBV27 with TRBJ2-7; possibly TRBD2 for D (6 bases). Trimming took 6 bases from V and 2 from J, leaving 14 bases between them. The CDR3 runs to 14 residues. Germline-derived CDR1 and CDR2 are MNHEY and SMNVEV (reference sequence). The DNA for the CDR3 is TGTGCCAGCAGGTTTAGCGGTCTCACCTACGAGCAGTACTTC. Translating gives CASRFSGLTYEQYF.

The table lists this clonotype with many counts. The chain recombines TRBV20-1 with TRBJ1-2; maybe TRBD1 (5 bases). V was shortened by 6 bases and J by 8 bases, with 13 bases between the two germline ends. Germline CDR1 and CDR2: DFQATT and SNEGSKA (reference sequence). This CDR3 contains 11 residues. The CDR3 DNA sequence: TGCAGTGCGCAACCCGGGGGGGGCTACACCTTC. This sequence encodes CSAQPGGGYTF.

The table lists this clonotype with a few counts. This chain joins TRBV5-1 and TRBJ2-7; a weak D match, TRBD2 (6 bases). This CDR3 has 15 amino acids. The V gene's germline CDR1 is SGHRS and CDR2 YFSETQ. The germline V and J ends were trimmed by 4 bases and 3 bases, with 17 bases remaining between them. In nucleotides, the CDR3 is TGCGCCAGCAGCCCCGGGACTCTCCAAGTCTACGAGCAGTACTTC. This gives the protein CASSPGTLQVYEQYF.

This clonotype was counted between two and nine times. V is TRBV5-1 and J is TRBJ1-4, with TRBD1 matching over 9 bases. V shed 4 bases, J shed 8 bases, and the junction held 9 bases outside the gene matches. Germline CDR1 SGHRS, CDR2 YFSETQ. CDR3 size: 15 residues. The CDR3 DNA sequence: TGCGCCAGCAGCGCCACCTCAACAGGGGGCGAAAAACTGTTTTTT. Residues: CASSATSTGGEKLFF.

This clonotype was observed a handful of times. The rearrangement joins TRBV5-1 to TRBJ2-1; possibly TRBD1 or TRBD2 for D (6 bases each). Gene TRBJ2-7 matches the end of the DNA better, so the J call may be wrong. The CDR3 length is 17 residues. CDR1 SGHRS and CDR2 YFSETQ come from the germline V gene. The CDR3 DNA reads as TGCGCCAGCAGCTTGGCCAAGATGGGGGGCCCATACAATGAGCAGTACTTC. Amino acids: CASSLAKMGGPYNEQYF.

This clonotype was counted a few times. This chain uses TRBV6-2 or TRBV6-3 with TRBJ2-7, with TRBD1 as a possible D gene (5 bases). The germline gives CDR1 MNHEY, CDR2 SVGEGT. Deletions cut 4 bases from V and 3 bases from J, with 13 bases between. This CDR3 has 14 amino acids. The CDR3 DNA reads as TGTGCCAGCAGTTTGGGGCAGGGAATCTACGAGCAGTACTTC. As protein: CASSLGQGIYEQYF.

V is TRBV5-1 and J is TRBJ1-1, with D unresolved. This CDR3 comprises 13 residues. Trimming shortened V by 4 bases and J by 6 bases, and 13 bases separated the two germline ends. Germline lookup yields CDR1 SGHRS and CDR2 YFSETQ. CDR3: CASSQDPRAEAFF. As DNA, the CDR3 is TGCGCCAGCAGCCAGGACCCGAGGGCTGAAGCTTTCTTT.

The rearrangement joins TRBV29-1 to TRBJ1-1, with TRBD1 matching 8 bases. Germline V gene sequence: CDR1 SQVTM, CDR2 ANQGSEA. This CDR3 has 13 amino acids. Germline trimming cut 7 bases from V and 3 bases from J; bases unmatched to any gene: 7. CDR3 in amino acids: CSGRGQDDTEAFF. The CDR3 DNA sequence: TGCAGCGGCAGGGGACAGGACGACACTGAAGCTTTCTTT.

Comment on this clonotype: A read error may explain this, as a much larger clone is one base away. This chain uses TRBV7-9 with TRBJ2-4; 9 bases agree with TRBD2. Germline CDR1 SEHNR, CDR2 FQNEAQ (reference sequence). The length of the CDR3 is 15 residues. Trimming at V came to 5 bases and at J to 2 bases, leaving 4 bases not matched to a gene. CDR3 in DNA: TGTGCCAGCAGCCGGACTAGCGTAACCAAAAACATTCAGTACTTC. This gives the protein CASSRTSVTKNIQYF.

Comments on this clonotype: This may be a read error: a much more frequent sequence differs by one nucleotide. V is TRBV10-3 and J is TRBJ1-2; tentative D call: TRBD1 (5 bases). Germline CDR1 ENHRY, CDR2 SYGVKD. The CDR3 contains 13 residues. CDR3 coding DNA: TGTGCCATCAGTGTTGAGGGGTTCTATGACTACACCTTC. As protein: CAISVEGFYDYTF.

V gene TRBV5-1 combines with J gene TRBJ2-6; tentative D call: TRBD2 (5 bases). This CDR3 contains 16 residues. CDR1 SGHRS and CDR2 YFSETQ come from the germline V gene. V lost 5 bases, J lost 2 bases, and 14 bases lay in between. The CDR3 region has the DNA TGCGCCAGCAGACCCCGGTACGGGGCTGGGGCCAACGTCCTGACTTTC. Translated, it gives CASRPRYGAGANVLTF.

The rearrangement joins TRBV5-1 to TRBJ1-1, with D possibly being TRBD1 (6 bases). V shed 0 bases and J shed 4 bases, with 10 bases lying between them. The CDR3 extends over 14 amino acids. Looked up from germline, CDR1 is SGHRS and CDR2 is YFSETQ. DNA of the CDR3: TGCGCCAGCAGCTTGGTCTCAGGGGCCACTGAAGCTTTCTTT. Residues: CASSLVSGATEAFF. Complete variable domain (other parts from reference TRBV5-1 and TRBJ1-1): KAGVTQTPRYLIKTRGQQVTLSCSPISGHRSVSWYQQTPGQGLQFLFEYFSETQRNKGNFPGRFSGRQFSNSRSEMNVSTLELGDSALYLCASSLVSGATEAFFGQGTRLTVV.

The CDR3: CASSFSSGRAREQYF. The CDR3, as DNA: TGCGCCAGCAGCTTCTCGAGCGGGAGGGCCCGCGAGCAGTACTTC. The V call is TRBV5-1, the J call TRBJ2-7; 10 nucleotides agree with TRBD2. V was pared by 2 bases and J by 6 bases, with 8 bases of the junction left unmatched. This CDR3 region has 15 residues. Germline CDR1 and CDR2: SGHRS and YFSETQ.

This clonotype was observed a handful of times. The chain recombines TRBV3-1 with TRBJ1-1; TRBD1 might be the D (6 bases). V was cut by 1 base and J by 5 bases, with 8 bases left in between. Germline V CDR1 and CDR2: LGHDT, YNNKEL (reference sequence). This CDR3 is built from 13 residues. The CDR3 region is CASSQGQVTEAFF. Here the CDR3 DNA reads TGTGCCAGCAGCCAAGGACAGGTTACTGAAGCTTTCTTT.

With regard to this clonotype: At one end, the junction sequence differs from germline, possibly due to a read error. V gene TRBV28 combines with J gene TRBJ1-5, with no clear D. The CDR3 totals 17 residues. CDR1 and CDR2 (germline): MDHEN, SYDVKM. CDR3 loop: CTSSFPLRGPSNQPQHF. Written as DNA, the CDR3 is TGTACCAGCAGTTTTCCCTTGAGAGGACCTAGCAATCAGCCCCAGCATTTT. The complete variable domain, with remaining parts taken from reference TRBV28 and TRBJ1-5, reads DVKVTQSSRYLVKRTGEKVFLECVQDMDHENMFWYRQDPGLGLRLIYFSYDVKMKEKGDIPEGYSVSREKKERFSLILESASTNQTSMYLCTSSFPLRGPSNQPQHFGDGTRLSIL.

This clonotype has a handful of counts. V gene TRBV6-5 combines with J gene TRBJ2-3; D unresolved. The CDR3 is made up of 12 amino acids. The germline gives CDR1 MNHEY, CDR2 SVGAGI. The V gene lost 6 bases and the J gene lost 4 bases, with 8 bases spanning the gap. The CDR3 region has the DNA TGTGCCAGCAGCCCCACCCCAGATACGCAGTATTTT. Protein sequence: CASSPTPDTQYF.

Comment on this clonotype: This may stem from a read error, because a much larger clone lies one nucleotide away. V and J are TRBV15 and TRBJ2-3; TRBD2 is a possible D gene (5 bases). The V gene's germline CDR1 is LNHNV and CDR2 YYDKDF (reference sequence). The ends were cut back, 3 bases at V and 5 bases at J, with 12 bases in the middle. The CDR3 totals 14 residues. In DNA, the CDR3 is TGTGCCACCAGCAGCGTAGCGCTTGGAGATACGCAGTATTTT. It yields the protein CATSSVALGDTQYF.

This clonotype was recorded a few times. The CDR3 DNA sequence: TGTGCCAGCAGCACAAGGACAGGGCAAAATTCCTACGAGCAGTACTTC. This gives the protein CASSTRTGQNSYEQYF. V and J are TRBV11-2 and TRBJ2-7; 8 bases match TRBD1. The CDR3 loop spans 16 amino acids. V lost 5 bases to trimming and J lost 1 base; unmatched junction nucleotides: 10. Germline V gene sequence: CDR1 SGHAT, CDR2 FQNNGV.

This clonotype appeared many times. This chain joins TRBV7-8 and TRBJ2-3; D might be TRBD2 (5 bases). The CDR3 has 16 amino acids. Germline CDR1 reads SGHVS; CDR2 reads FQNEAQ. V was shortened by 3 bases and J by 4 bases, with 17 bases between the two germline ends. The CDR3 DNA is TGTGCCAGCAGCTTGGGGATATCGGGAAAGGCAGATACGCAGTATTTT. Its protein is CASSLGISGKADTQYF.

By share of the sample, this clonotype is medium-sized. The gene calls are TRBV14 and TRBJ1-2; D might be TRBD1 (5 bases). The CDR3 extends over 13 amino acids. Trimming pared 1 base from V and 2 bases from J, leaving 5 bases between. Germline V gene sequence: CDR1 SGHDN, CDR2 FVKESK. The CDR3 DNA reads TGTGCCAGCAGCCAAGGACAGAACTATGGCTACACCTTC. Translating it yields CASSQGQNYGYTF.

The rearrangement links TRBV5-5 to TRBJ1-1; D ambiguous. V was clipped by 6 bases and J by 0 bases, with 12 bases between them. The germline V gene encodes CDR1 SGHKS and CDR2 YYEKEE (reference sequence). The CDR3 is 14 residues long. The CDR3 here is CASTQENMNTEAFF. CDR3 sequence (DNA): TGTGCCAGCACCCAGGAAAACATGAACACTGAAGCTTTCTTT.

This clonotype was recorded at least ten times. The rearrangement uses TRBV28 and TRBJ2-5; no clear D gene. Germline values: CDR1 MDHEN, CDR2 SYDVKM. CDR3 length equals 13 residues. With 5 bases removed from V and 1 base from J, the gap between germline ends came to 8 bases. Here the CDR3 DNA reads TGTGCCAGCAGTAGAGTCATCCAAGAGACCCAGTACTTC. Encoded protein: CASSRVIQETQYF. The complete variable domain, with remaining parts taken from reference TRBV28 and TRBJ2-5, reads DVKVTQSSRYLVKRTGEKVFLECVQDMDHENMFWYRQDPGLGLRLIYFSYDVKMKEKGDIPEGYSVSREKKERFSLILESASTNQTSMYLCASSRVIQETQYFGPGTRLLVL.

With regard to this clonotype: A much larger clone sits a single nucleotide away, making a read error possible. The V gene is TRBV5-1, the J gene TRBJ2-3, with a tentative D call TRBD2 (6 bases). The germline gives CDR1 SGHRS, CDR2 YFSETQ. The CDR3 runs to 14 residues. CDR3 residues: CANSSAGSGDTQYF. Written as DNA, the CDR3 is TGCGCCAACAGCTCCGCGGGGAGTGGCGATACGCAGTATTTT.